A single sample is the source of the 8 T cell receptor beta chains below, sequenced in a study of blood T cell repertoires in COVID-19. TCRdb's copy holds only in-frame clones and misses some; the assay was immunoSEQ multiplex PCR. The sample carries some 200,000 clones, about 93% recorded once. The sample was peripheral blood. These receptors all stem from a man under 40 with COVID-19, enrolled during active disease.

The V call is TRBV25-1, the J call TRBJ2-1, with 8 bases fitting TRBD1. The germline CDR1 and CDR2 sequences are MGHDK and SYGVNS. The ends lost 8 bases at V and 5 bases at J; junction bases unmatched: 14. This CDR3 region has 16 residues. Here the CDR3 reads CASRDQGAPPHNEQFF. DNA of the CDR3: TGTGCCAGCCGAGACCAGGGGGCCCCCCCACACAATGAGCAGTTCTTC.

The rearrangement joins TRBV27 to TRBJ2-7, with a possible D match to TRBD1 (5 bases). The CDR3 spans 14 residues. Trimming took 3 bases from V and 5 from J, leaving 14 bases between them. Per the germline V gene, CDR1 is MNHEY and CDR2 is SMNVEV (reference sequence). CDR3: CASSLYPSGHEQYF. The DNA for the CDR3 is TGTGCCAGCAGTTTGTACCCCTCAGGGCACGAGCAGTACTTC.

J is TRBJ1-1 and V is TRBV7-2; 7 bases align to TRBD1. The CDR3 runs 14 residues. Per germline, CDR1 SGHTA and CDR2 FQGNSA. J lost 6 bases, V lost 4 bases, and 8 bases had no gene match. The CDR3 loop reads CASSSTGRSAEAFF. DNA for the CDR3: TGTGCCAGCAGCTCGACAGGGAGAAGCGCTGAAGCTTTCTTT.

V is TRBV5-4 and J is TRBJ1-2, with 9 bases identical to TRBD1. V lost 5 bases to trimming and J lost 0 bases; unmatched junction nucleotides: 2. The germline V gene has CDR1 SGHNT and CDR2 YYREEE (reference sequence). This CDR3 has 14 residues. DNA of the CDR3: TGTGCCAGCAGGGGACAGGGAGCTAACTATGGCTACACCTTC. Translated: CASRGQGANYGYTF.

This chain joins TRBV18 and TRBJ2-2; the D is unclear. The CDR3 sequence is 16 residues long. Trimming cost V 2 bases and J 6 bases, with 16 bases left between them. The germline V gene has CDR1 KGHSH and CDR2 LQKENI. CDR3 sequence: CASSPSIPGSPGELFF. CDR3 DNA: TGTGCCAGCTCACCATCTATCCCCGGGTCGCCCGGGGAGCTGTTTTTT.

The chain recombines TRBV3-1 (or the pseudogene TRBV3-2) with TRBJ1-2; TRBD1 matches at 10 bases. J lost 4 bases, V lost 3 bases, and 8 bases had no gene match. Germline V CDR1 and CDR2: LGHDT, YNNKEL (reference sequence). This CDR3 spans 16 amino acids. CDR3 DNA: TGTGCCAGCAGCCAGGGGACAGGGGAGTACGGCTATGGCTACACCTTC. It encodes CASSQGTGEYGYGYTF.

The J gene is TRBJ2-7, the V gene TRBV9; the match to TRBD1 covers 9 bases. Germline CDR1 SGDLS, CDR2 YYNGEE. The CDR3 spans 14 residues. With 0 bases clipped from V and 4 bases from J, the junction kept 2 bases outside the gene matches. The CDR3 loop is CASSVVGQGYEQYF. The CDR3 coding sequence is TGTGCCAGCAGCGTAGTGGGACAGGGATACGAGCAGTACTTC. Full variable domain (outside the CDR3, taken from reference TRBV9 and TRBJ2-7): DSGVTQTPKHLITATGQRVTLRCSPRSGDLSVYWYQQSLDQGLQFLIQYYNGEERAKGNILERFSAQQFPDLHSELNLSSLELGDSALYFCASSVVGQGYEQYFGPGTRLTVT.

CDR3 residues: CASSYSGISTNEKLFF. Written as DNA, the CDR3 is TGTGCCAGCAGCTATTCAGGGATTTCAACTAATGAAAAACTGTTTTTT. The genes are TRBV5-5 and TRBJ1-4; D might be TRBD1 (5 bases). The CDR3 is 16 amino acids. Looked up from germline, CDR1 is SGHKS and CDR2 is YYEKEE (reference sequence). The V gene lost 3 bases and the J gene lost 0 bases, with 12 bases spanning the gap.